Each of the 29 T cell receptor beta chains below was sequenced from the same sample in a study of shared clonotypes between healthy human individuals. This table comes from immunoSEQ multiplex PCR, and its TCRdb copy is limited to in-frame clones, with some not included. This sample has approximately 2.5 million clones, with over 85% found just once. The source material was naive CD4+ T cells from PBMCs. The subset here: CD45RA+ positively selected. These receptors originate from a man between 18 and 35 years old in good health. Some clones in this sample may be carry-over from other donors' samples.

The chain carries TRBV4-1 and TRBJ2-5; D tentatively fits TRBD1 or TRBD2 (5 bases each). V was cut by 2 bases and J by 5 bases, with 9 bases left in between. Germline V lookup: CDR1 MGHRA, CDR2 YSYEKL. The CDR3 totals 13 residues. CDR3 DNA sequence: TGCGCCAGCAGCCAAACCTGGGGGGAGACCCAGTACTTC. This encodes CASSQTWGETQYF.

Note on this clone: Other DNA sequences in the sample encode the same CDR3. J is TRBJ1-5 and V is TRBV5-1, with D hard to call. V was shortened by 0 bases and J by 5 bases, with 6 bases between the two germline ends. CDR1 is SGHRS and CDR2 is YFSETQ in the germline V gene. The CDR3 sequence is 13 residues long. CDR3 DNA sequence: TGCGCCAGCAGCTTGGAGGGTCATCAGCCCCAGCATTTT. Amino acid sequence: CASSLEGHQPQHF.

This clone was found a few times. This rearrangement joins TRBV5-1 to TRBJ1-2, with 9 bases lining up with TRBD1. The CDR3 consists of 12 residues. V dropped 3 bases and J dropped 7; count of bases not matched to a gene: 1. Germline V CDR1 and CDR2: SGHRS, YFSETQ. Written as DNA, the CDR3 is TGCGCCAGCAGCTGGGACAGGGCTGGCTACACCTTC. It specifies CASSWDRAGYTF.

This sequence joins TRBV25-1 and TRBJ2-2, with TRBD1 as a possible D gene (5 bases). CDR1 and CDR2 (germline): MGHDK, SYGVNS. This CDR3 spans 17 amino acids. Trimming took 3 bases from V and 6 from J, leaving 20 bases between them. CDR3 in amino acids: CASSDPQGFGNSGELFF. In DNA, the CDR3 is TGTGCCAGCAGTGACCCCCAGGGTTTCGGTAACTCCGGGGAGCTGTTTTTT.

V usage is TRBV7-2 and J usage is TRBJ2-1, with 7 bases fitting TRBD1. Germline CDR1 and CDR2: SGHTA and FQGNSA. The CDR3 spans 14 residues. The ends lost 5 bases at V and 8 bases at J; junction bases unmatched: 9. This CDR3 is CASSPRPGGYEQFF. The CDR3, as DNA: TGTGCCAGCAGCCCTCGGCCAGGGGGTTATGAGCAGTTCTTC.

The chain is built from TRBV10-3 and TRBJ2-1, with D perhaps matching TRBD1 or TRBD2 (6 bases each). V was shortened by 10 bases and J by 0 bases, with 16 bases between the two germline ends. Germline assignment: CDR1 ENHRY and CDR2 SYGVKD. This CDR3 spans 15 amino acids. DNA of the CDR3: TGTGCCACTACCGAGAAGGGGGGCTCCTACAATGAGCAGTTCTTC. Translated, it gives CATTEKGGSYNEQFF.

This chain uses TRBV5-4 with TRBJ2-3; unclear D gene. This CDR3 comprises 14 residues. V gave up 4 bases and J gave up 1 base, with 10 bases separating them. Germline V gene lookup returns CDR1 SGHNT and CDR2 YYREEE (reference sequence). CDR3 amino acids: CASSRLGGTDTQYF. CDR3 in DNA: TGTGCCAGCAGCCGTTTGGGCGGCACAGATACGCAGTATTTT.

Worth noting for this clone: One junction end disagrees with the germline gene, perhaps due to a read error. The chain carries TRBV5-4 and TRBJ1-1; a possible D gene is TRBD1 (5 bases). This CDR3 is 13 amino acids long. Germline CDR1 SGHNT, CDR2 YYREEE (reference sequence). DNA for the CDR3: TGTGCCAGCACCTTGGACACTTACACTGAAGCTTTCTTT. Its translation: CASTLDTYTEAFF.

The chain employs TRBV2 and TRBJ2-1, with 7 bases matching TRBD2. The CDR3 loop spans 14 amino acids. Germline V CDR1 and CDR2: SNHLY, FYNNEI. The junction had 5 bases not matched to a gene; V was cut back by 2 bases and J by 7 bases. DNA for the CDR3: TGTGCCAGCAGTGAATTTGGCGGGAGTAATGAGCAGTTCTTC. It specifies CASSEFGGSNEQFF.

V gene TRBV7-9 combines with J gene TRBJ2-1; 9 nucleotides align to TRBD2. The germline CDR1 and CDR2 sequences are SEHNR and FQNEAQ (reference sequence). With 3 bases clipped from V and 2 bases from J, the junction kept 5 bases outside the gene matches. The CDR3 sequence is 16 residues long. Written as DNA, the CDR3 is TGTGCCAGCAGCTTTGTGGGACTAGCCCCCTACAATGAGCAGTTCTTC. It codes for CASSFVGLAPYNEQFF.

The CDR3 DNA reads as TGTGCCAGTAGTAGGGGGGTAGCGGGAGGGCTCCATGAGCAGTTCTTC. This sequence encodes CASSRGVAGGLHEQFF. The chain has TRBV19 and TRBJ2-1, with 11 bases matching TRBD2. The CDR3 spans 16 residues. From germline, CDR1 is LNHDA and CDR2 SQIVND (reference sequence). With 4 bases clipped from V and 8 bases from J, the junction kept 10 bases outside the gene matches.

The chain combines TRBV7-3 with TRBJ2-2; no clear D. The CDR3 runs 13 residues. From germline, CDR1 is SGHTA and CDR2 FQGTGA. The V and J ends lost 0 bases and 6 bases respectively, with 5 bases between them. The CDR3 coding sequence is TGTGCCAGCAGCTTAACACGACCCGGGGAGCTGTTTTTT. Protein sequence: CASSLTRPGELFF.

V gene TRBV27 combines with J gene TRBJ2-7; D could derive from TRBD1 or TRBD2 (6 bases each). The V and J ends lost 4 bases and 2 bases respectively, with 15 bases between them. Germline V gives CDR1 MNHEY, CDR2 SMNVEV (reference sequence). This CDR3 is built from 15 residues. This chain's CDR3 is CASSSWGAVTYEQYF. CDR3 nucleotides: TGTGCCAGCAGTTCATGGGGGGCGGTGACCTACGAGCAGTACTTC.

This chain joins TRBV28 and TRBJ2-3, with D hard to call. CDR1 and CDR2 (germline): MDHEN, SYDVKM. The CDR3 consists of 16 residues. Trimming removed 2 bases at V and 2 bases at J, with 14 bases between. The CDR3 sequence is CASSLSRLGLTDTQYF. DNA of the CDR3: TGTGCCAGCAGTTTAAGCCGCCTTGGCCTCACAGATACGCAGTATTTT. The whole variable domain, remainder taken from reference TRBV28 and TRBJ2-3, is DVKVTQSSRYLVKRTGEKVFLECVQDMDHENMFWYRQDPGLGLRLIYFSYDVKMKEKGDIPEGYSVSREKKERFSLILESASTNQTSMYLCASSLSRLGLTDTQYFGPGTRLTVL.

This clone was recorded once. J is TRBJ1-5 and V is TRBV6-6; D might be TRBD1 (6 bases). Germline-derived CDR1 and CDR2 are MNHNY and SVGAGI (reference sequence). V was clipped by 5 bases and J by 7 bases, with 18 bases between them. This CDR3 has 15 amino acids. CDR3 nucleotides: TGTGCCAGCAGTCATGGACAGCCCACTGGGCAGCCCCAGCATTTT. Amino acids: CASSHGQPTGQPQHF.

This chain connects TRBV6-1 to TRBJ2-7; the D is unclear. CDR1 is MNHNS and CDR2 is SASEGT in the germline V gene. Trimming cost V 6 bases and J 0 bases, with 15 bases left between them. CDR3 size: 15 residues. The DNA for the CDR3 is TGTGCCAGCAGCCCCGGTCACTGGGGCTCCTACGAGCAGTACTTC. Amino acids: CASSPGHWGSYEQYF.

This sequence joins TRBV10-2 and TRBJ2-2; no definite D call. In germline, CDR1 is WSHSY, CDR2 SAAADI. The CDR3 sequence is 13 residues long. Trimming shortened V by 2 bases and J by 4 bases, and 5 bases separated the two germline ends. CDR3 residues: CASSEIGTGELFF. In DNA, the CDR3 is TGCGCCAGCAGTGAGATAGGCACCGGGGAGCTGTTTTTT.

This chain connects TRBV6-5 to TRBJ1-1; TRBD1 is a possible D gene (6 bases). In germline, CDR1 is MNHEY, CDR2 SVGAGI. The V and J ends lost 2 bases and 6 bases respectively, with 10 bases between them. The CDR3 length is 13 residues. CDR3 amino acids: CASSYPKGAEAFF. In DNA, the CDR3 is TGTGCCAGCAGTTACCCGAAGGGGGCTGAAGCTTTCTTT.

The V gene is TRBV18, the J gene TRBJ2-3; 7 bases agree with TRBD2. Germline V CDR1 and CDR2: KGHSH, LQKENI. This CDR3 is 18 amino acids long. Unmatched junction bases numbered 13, after V lost 4 bases and J lost 0 bases. DNA of the CDR3: TGTGCCAGCTCACTCAACAGCGGGGATATAACTAGCACAGATACGCAGTATTTT. This codes for CASSLNSGDITSTDTQYF.

Concerning this clone itself: Other DNA sequences in this specimen translate into the identical CDR3. The chain combines TRBV11-3 with TRBJ1-2, with 10 bases matching TRBD1. This CDR3 is built from 13 residues. V was pared by 5 bases and J by 8 bases, with 5 bases of the junction left unmatched. The V gene's germline CDR1 is SGHNT and CDR2 YENEEA. CDR3 sequence: CASSDRTGGGYTF. CDR3 coding DNA: TGTGCCAGCAGCGACCGGACAGGGGGGGGCTACACCTTC.

This clone occurred once. V usage is TRBV10-3 and J usage is TRBJ2-7, with 10 bases identical to TRBD2. The CDR3 totals 16 residues. Germline V CDR1 and CDR2: ENHRY, SYGVKD. With V trimmed by 6 bases and J by 1 base, 9 bases remained unmatched. CDR3 sequence (DNA): TGTGCCATCAGAGACCGAGTTAGCGGGGGGTCCTACGAGCAGTACTTC. Translation gives CAIRDRVSGGSYEQYF.

To note about this clone: The same CDR3 also results from other DNA sequences found in this sample. The J gene is TRBJ2-7, the V gene TRBV2; D is perhaps TRBD1 (6 bases). Germline V gene data show CDR1 as SNHLY and CDR2 as FYNNEI. The CDR3 length is 14 residues. Trimming cost V 3 bases and J 0 bases, with 9 bases left between them. The CDR3 sequence is CASSDQGSSYEQYF. The CDR3 nucleotides read TGTGCCAGCAGTGACCAGGGGAGCTCCTACGAGCAGTACTTC.

The V gene is TRBV5-1, the J gene TRBJ2-1, with D tentatively TRBD1 (5 bases). Germline V gene lookup returns CDR1 SGHRS and CDR2 YFSETQ. This CDR3 region has 15 residues. Between the trimmed V and J ends, which lost 3 bases and 0 bases, there was a span of 10 bases. The CDR3 region is CASSSQGSSYNEQFF. CDR3 DNA: TGCGCCAGCAGCTCCCAGGGAAGCTCCTACAATGAGCAGTTCTTC.

The CDR3 DNA reads as TGTGCCAGCAGCTGGAGGATAGCGGGGCGGAATGAGCAGTTCTTC. Protein sequence: CASSWRIAGRNEQFF. The chain has TRBV5-4 and TRBJ2-1; 8 bases align to TRBD2. Trimming removed 3 bases from V and 7 bases from J; junction bases left unmatched: 9. The CDR3 contains 15 residues. Germline V lookup: CDR1 SGHNT, CDR2 YYREEE (reference sequence).

Of note for this clone: Other DNA sequences in the sample encode the same CDR3. The chain couples TRBV28 to TRBJ2-2, with TRBD2 as a possible D gene (6 bases). Germline-derived CDR1 and CDR2 are MDHEN and SYDVKM. The CDR3 spans 14 residues. The V and J ends lost 6 bases and 3 bases respectively, with 11 bases between them. The CDR3 nucleotides are TGTGCCAGCAGCTCCACGGGGGACACCGGGGAGCTGTTTTTT. This gives the protein CASSSTGDTGELFF.

This sequence joins TRBV15 and TRBJ2-3; no definite D call. This CDR3 comprises 14 residues. The germline gives CDR1 LNHNV, CDR2 YYDKDF (reference sequence). Trimming left V 1 base short and J 0 bases short, with 5 bases between. CDR3 in amino acids: CATSRAGSTDTQYF. DNA of the CDR3: TGTGCCACCAGCAGAGCGGGTAGCACAGATACGCAGTATTTT. Combining the CDR3 with reference TRBV15 and TRBJ2-3 gives the whole variable domain DAMVIQNPRYQVTQFGKPVTLSCSQTLNHNVMYWYQQKSSQAPKLLFHYYDKDFNNEADTPDNFQSRRPNTSFCFLDIRSPGLGDTAMYLCATSRAGSTDTQYFGPGTRLTVL.

This clone was seen a single time. This chain joins TRBV7-9 and TRBJ2-5, with TRBD1 matching 7 bases. The length of the CDR3 is 15 residues. Trimming took 3 bases from V and 3 from J; bases not matched to a gene: 7. Germline loops: CDR1 SEHNR, CDR2 FQNEAQ (reference sequence). The CDR3 DNA reads as TGTGCCAGCAGCTTCAGGGACAGTGGGAAAGAGACCCAGTACTTC. It codes for CASSFRDSGKETQYF.

The V and J genes are TRBV7-2 and TRBJ2-4; D gene ambiguous. V gave up 1 base and J gave up 6 bases, with 7 bases separating them. The germline gives CDR1 SGHTA, CDR2 FQGNSA. This CDR3 is built from 13 residues. Here the CDR3 reads CASSLGQPNIQYF. The CDR3, as DNA: TGTGCCAGCAGCTTAGGGCAGCCAAACATTCAGTACTTC. Combining the CDR3 with reference TRBV7-2 and TRBJ2-4 gives the whole variable domain GAGVSQSPSNKVTEKGKDVELRCDPISGHTALYWYRQSLGQGLEFLIYFQGNSAPDKSGLPSDRFSAERTGGSVSTLTIQRTQQEDSAVYLCASSLGQPNIQYFGAGTRLSVL.

V gene TRBV30 combines with J gene TRBJ2-2; TRBD2 might be the D (6 bases). The ends were cut back, 5 bases at V and 6 bases at J, with 16 bases in the middle. This CDR3 spans 14 amino acids. CDR1 is GTSNPN, CDR2 SVGIG, per germline (reference sequence). The DNA of the CDR3 is TGTGCCTGGCAAGTCGGGACTGCGGCCGGGGAGCTGTTTTTT. Translated: CAWQVGTAAGELFF.